Presented here are 10 T cell receptor beta chains from one specimen sequenced in a study of T-cell memory formation after mild COVID-19. TCRdb analysed the 5' RACE reads with MiXCR anew, one entry per CDR3 protein. The repertoire holds over 35,000 distinct CDR3 sequences, about a tenth seen once, with roughly 10% in the top ten. The specimen sequenced was PBMCs or a T cell subset sorted from them (not recorded which). These receptors were obtained from an adult woman who had mild COVID-19 (a few samples of this study predate the infection). Cell type and time point are not known.

This clonotype was observed many times. The gene calls are TRBV7-3 and TRBJ2-2; D possibly corresponds to TRBD1 (5 bases). The CDR3 spans 17 residues. The V gene lost 0 bases and the J gene lost 4 bases, with 15 bases spanning the gap. Germline CDR1 SGHTA, CDR2 FQGTGA. The CDR3 here is CASSLTRPGLSTGELFF. As DNA, the CDR3 is TGTGCCAGCAGCTTAACGAGGCCAGGGCTTAGCACCGGGGAGCTGTTTTTT.

The chain links TRBV10-3 to TRBJ1-4; 10 bases agree with TRBD1. Trimming at V came to 2 bases and at J to 10 bases, leaving 10 bases not matched to a gene. This CDR3 has 16 amino acids. The germline gives CDR1 ENHRY, CDR2 SYGVKD. The CDR3: CAISEDRGQQKRKLFF. The CDR3 coding sequence is TGTGCCATCAGTGAGGACAGGGGGCAGCAGAAGCGAAAACTGTTTTTT.

This clonotype was found a few times. This sequence joins TRBV18 and TRBJ2-2; TRBD1 matches 7 bases. CDR3 size: 15 residues. CDR1 and CDR2 (germline): KGHSH, LQKENI. The junction had 12 bases not matched to a gene; V was cut back by 8 bases and J by 6 bases. CDR3 protein: CASSQGEFRAGELFF. The CDR3 DNA reads as TGTGCCAGCAGCCAGGGGGAGTTTCGCGCCGGGGAGCTGTTTTTT.

The rearrangement links TRBV7-2 to TRBJ2-3; D is unclear. V was clipped by 5 bases and J by 3 bases, with 6 bases between them. The length of the CDR3 is 12 residues. Germline V gives CDR1 SGHTA, CDR2 FQGNSA. The CDR3 reads CASSQYTDTQYF. As DNA, the CDR3 is TGTGCCAGCAGCCAATATACAGATACGCAGTATTTT. The full variable domain, rest sourced from reference TRBV7-2 and TRBJ2-3, is GAGVSQSPSNKVTEKGKDVELRCDPISGHTALYWYRQSLGQGLEFLIYFQGNSAPDKSGLPSDRFSAERTGGSVSTLTIQRTQQEDSAVYLCASSQYTDTQYFGPGTRLTVL.

This clonotype was recorded a few times. The V gene is TRBV15, the J gene TRBJ2-5, with 9 bases aligning to TRBD2. Germline V gives CDR1 LNHNV, CDR2 YYDKDF (reference sequence). CDR3 length: 18 residues. Trimming took 3 bases from V and 3 from J; bases not matched to a gene: 14. The CDR3 DNA is TGTGCCACCAGCAGCGACTACTCTGAGCGGGGGGACGAAGAGACCCAGTACTTC. The encoded protein is CATSSDYSERGDEETQYF.

This clonotype was found a few times. J is TRBJ2-2 and V is TRBV5-1; TRBD1 is a possible D gene (5 bases). The CDR3 contains 13 residues. V lost 0 bases, J lost 6 bases, and 6 bases lay in between. CDR1 SGHRS and CDR2 YFSETQ come from the germline V gene. CDR3 amino acids: CASSLGTPGELFF. CDR3 coding DNA: TGCGCCAGCAGCTTGGGGACACCCGGGGAGCTGTTTTTT.

The V gene is TRBV4-2, the J gene TRBJ1-2, with a possible D match to TRBD1 (5 bases). CDR1 is LGHNA and CDR2 is YNFKEQ in the germline V gene. Trimming shortened V by 4 bases and J by 3 bases, and 21 bases separated the two germline ends. The CDR3 has 17 residues. As DNA, the CDR3 is TGTGCCAGCAGCCCCGCCCGGGACTCCGAACCCCACTATGGCTACACCTTC. Translation gives CASSPARDSEPHYGYTF.

Ten or more counts support this clonotype. J is TRBJ2-1 and V is TRBV7-8; 8 bases are shared with TRBD2. CDR1 is SGHVS, CDR2 FQNEAQ, per germline. The V and J ends lost 6 bases and 7 bases, in that order; junction bases with no gene match: 11. This CDR3 comprises 15 residues. The CDR3 DNA reads as TGTGCCAGCAGAAACGCGCCCGGGACTAGTAATGAGCAGTTCTTC. Its protein is CASRNAPGTSNEQFF.

This clonotype is medium-sized in the sample. The chain links TRBV6-5 to TRBJ2-7; D possibly corresponds to TRBD2 (5 bases). This CDR3 comprises 15 residues. V lost 0 bases and J 0 bases, leaving 9 bases between the germline ends. CDR1 and CDR2 (germline): MNHEY, SVGAGI. The CDR3 spells CASSYSAGASYEQYF. CDR3 sequence (DNA): TGTGCCAGCAGTTACTCGGCGGGTGCCTCCTACGAGCAGTACTTC.

As DNA, the CDR3 is TGTGCCTGGAGTGTAGGAGGGCAAGAGACCCAGTACTTC. This codes for CAWSVGGQETQYF. The chain links TRBV30 to TRBJ2-5, with D maybe TRBD2 (6 bases). This CDR3 contains 13 residues. The V and J ends lost 0 bases and 2 bases respectively, with 7 bases between them. Germline V CDR1 and CDR2: GTSNPN, SVGIG (reference sequence).